A selection of T cell receptor beta chains follows, all from one sample in a study of identical twins. TCRdb redid the calling of the 5' RACE reads with MiXCR, one entry per CDR3 protein. The table has some 1,700,000 distinct CDR3 sequences, roughly 35% seen once. The sample comprised cord blood. These receptors were obtained from a newborn girl in good health. The CDR3 runs from the conserved cysteine through the conserved F or W. The D gene is left open where the match is weak. Expanded clones are given a class, and other clones once, few, many or no size at all.

size: few
V: TRBV20-1
D: TRBD2
J: TRBJ2-1
CDR3: CSAKLSSGRNEQFF
DNA: TGCAGTGCCAAATTGTCCAGCGGGAGGAATGAGCAGTTCTTC

size: .
V: TRBV11-2
D: .
J: TRBJ2-3
CDR3: CASSLGRGRGSRTDTQYF
DNA: TGTGCCAGCAGCTTAGGTAGGGGACGGGGGTCCCGCACAGATACGCAGTATTTT

size: .
V: TRBV20-1
D: .
J: TRBJ2-4
CDR3: CSVRGGPLAKNIQYF
DNA: TGCAGTGTCCGAGGCGGGCCACTAGCCAAAAACATTCAGTACTTC

size: .
V: TRBV7-9
D: .
J: TRBJ1-2
CDR3: CASSSANRDGGYTF
DNA: TGTGCCAGCAGCTCAGCTAACAGGGATGGTGGCTACACCTTC

size: .
V: TRBV29-1
D: .
J: TRBJ2-7
CDR3: CSALDRRYEQYF
DNA: TGCAGCGCCCTCGACAGGCGCTACGAGCAGTACTTC

size: .
V: TRBV28
D: TRBD2
J: TRBJ2-7
CDR3: CASSPSGLAHYEQYF
DNA: TGTGCCAGCAGTCCCTCGGGACTAGCGCACTACGAGCAGTACTTC

size: .
V: TRBV3-1
D: .
J: TRBJ1-3
CDR3: CASSHRGYGNTIYF
DNA: TGTGCCAGCAGCCACAGGGGCTATGGAAACACCATATATTTT

size: .
V: TRBV2
D: TRBD1
J: TRBJ2-7
CDR3: CATKTGTGSYERYF
DNA: TGTGCCACAAAAACCGGGACAGGCTCCTACGAGCGGTACTTC

size: .
V: TRBV9
D: .
J: TRBJ1-1
CDR3: CASSVGGHTEAFF
DNA: TGTGCCAGCAGCGTAGGGGGGCACACTGAAGCTTTCTTT

size: few
V: TRBV6-1
D: .
J: TRBJ1-2
CDR3: CASSDRGFYGYTF
DNA: TGTGCCAGCAGTGACAGGGGTTTCTATGGCTACACCTTC

size: .
V: TRBV20-1
D: TRBD2
J: TRBJ2-7
CDR3: CSARALSGTPYEQYF
DNA: TGCAGTGCACGGGCACTTAGCGGGACTCCTTACGAGCAGTACTTC

size: .
V: TRBV4-2
D: TRBD2
J: TRBJ2-3
CDR3: CASSRILAGDTDTQYF
DNA: TGTGCCAGCAGCCGCATACTAGCGGGGGACACAGATACGCAGTATTTT

size: .
V: TRBV2
D: .
J: TRBJ2-1
CDR3: CASTVGWGAVHEQFF
DNA: TGTGCCAGCACCGTGGGTTGGGGAGCCGTTCATGAGCAGTTCTTC

size: .
V: TRBV6-1
D: TRBD1
J: TRBJ2-3
CDR3: CASSVDRAAYF
DNA: TGTGCCAGCAGTGTCGACAGGGCGGCGTATTTT

size: .
V: TRBV6-4
D: .
J: TRBJ2-5
CDR3: CASSDSTTLRQYF
DNA: TGTGCCAGCAGTGACTCGACCACGTTAAGGCAGTACTTC

size: many
V: TRBV4-2
D: .
J: TRBJ2-7
CDR3: CASSQDVGTYGYEQYF
DNA: TGTGCCAGCAGCCAAGATGTGGGGACATATGGCTACGAGCAGTACTTC

size: few
V: TRBV14
D: TRBD2
J: TRBJ2-7
CDR3: CASSQLAGHSYEQYF
DNA: TGTGCCAGCAGCCAACTAGCGGGGCACTCCTACGAGCAGTACTTC

size: few
V: TRBV4-1
D: TRBD2
J: TRBJ2-3
CDR3: CASSQVGLGRDTQYF
DNA: TGCGCCAGCAGCCAAGTAGGACTAGGTAGAGATACGCAGTATTTT

size: .
V: TRBV21-1
D: .
J: TRBJ1-2
CDR3: CASSKQGGRLYGYTF
DNA: TGTGCCAGCAGCAAGCAGGGAGGACGGCTCTATGGCTACACCTTC

size: few
V: TRBV6-5
D: .
J: TRBJ2-1
CDR3: CASRNRVDNEQFF
DNA: TGTGCCAGCAGAAACAGGGTGGACAATGAGCAGTTCTTC

size: .
V: TRBV4-2
D: TRBD1
J: TRBJ2-5
CDR3: CASSQYYRGNEQYF
DNA: TGTGCCAGCAGCCAATACTACAGGGGCAATGAGCAGTACTTC

size: few
V: TRBV20-1
D: .
J: TRBJ1-4
CDR3: CSARGAPNEKLFF
DNA: TGCAGTGCTAGGGGAGCCCCTAATGAAAAACTGTTTTTT